Below are 3 T cell receptor beta chains sequenced from a single sample in a study of Ad26.COV2.S vaccination and SARS-CoV-2 variants. Using immunoSEQ multiplex PCR, the repertoire was profiled, and TCRdb retains in-frame clones only, with some absent. The sample has roughly 380,000 clones; approximately 90% are singletons. Treatment meaning: some 20 received Ad26.COV2.S at low or high dose, single or two shots; about five received placebo; per-sample allocation not given. Sampling was done on day 63 after the first vaccine or placebo injection. The material was peripheral blood, obtained in a trial of Ad26.COV2.S vaccine versus placebo. These receptors all stem from a person aged 18-65 years who received the Ad26.COV2.S COVID-19 vaccine or a placebo.

This chain joins TRBV19 and TRBJ2-1; the match to TRBD1 covers 9 bases. CDR3 length equals 15 residues. Per germline, CDR1 LNHDA and CDR2 SQIVND (reference sequence). The V and J ends lost 3 bases and 8 bases, in that order; junction bases with no gene match: 8. CDR3 nucleotides: TGTGCCAGTAGTATTCGGGACAGGGTAATCGATGAGCAGTTCTTC. Its protein product is CASSIRDRVIDEQFF.

V and J are TRBV28 and TRBJ2-1; D tentatively reads TRBD1 or TRBD2 (5 bases each). The germline V gene has CDR1 MDHEN and CDR2 SYDVKM. The V end lost 5 bases, the J end lost 9 bases, and 20 bases lay between the germline ends. The CDR3 totals 15 residues. CDR3 coding DNA: TGTGCCAGCAGTGTCAGTTCAGGGAGAAGGGGTGAGCAGTTCTTC. This gives the protein CASSVSSGRRGEQFF.

The chain is built from TRBV6-2 or TRBV6-3 and TRBJ2-7; D is possibly TRBD1 or TRBD2 (5 bases each). Germline lookup yields CDR1 MNHEY and CDR2 SVGEGT. The length of the CDR3 is 13 residues. Trimming took off 6 bases at V and 6 bases at J, with 15 bases between the two ends. This CDR3 reads CASSRGLEGEQYF. In DNA form, the CDR3 reads TGTGCCAGCAGCCGGGGCTTAGAGGGCGAGCAGTACTTC.